This T cell receptor beta chain was sequenced for a study of vaccination and CD4 T cells after COVID-19. This clonotype came up a few times. Its cognate antigen is unknown. The CDR3 extends over 11 amino acids. V was clipped by 8 bases and J by 3 bases, with 7 bases between them. Looked up from germline, CDR1 is MNHNS and CDR2 is SASEGT. Treatment in this sample: approximately 11-day PBMC culture with coronavirus spike peptide pools or control peptides (ViraFEST assay). Antigen-specific T cell expansion with peptide pools preceded TCR sequencing in the ViraFEST approach. CD4+ T cells that had been cultured provided DNA sequenced with the Oncomine TCR Beta short-read assay. TCRdb ran MiXCR on the PCR reads and lists one entry per CDR3 protein. Here the sample spans about 14,000 distinct CDR3 sequences, around three fifths being singletons.

The sample taken for sequencing was CD4+ T cells from blood, cultured in vitro. This receptor was identified in a human donor who had recovered from COVID-19. The chain carries TRBV6-1 and TRBJ2-5; D is unclear. CDR3: CASSLEETQYF. As DNA, the CDR3 is TGTGCCAGCTCCCTGGAAGAGACCCAGTACTTC.